What follows are 6 T cell receptor beta chains derived from one specimen sequenced in a study of T cells in Graves' hyperthyroidism and ophthalmopathy (dated by TCRdb to the late 2010s). Library generation was performed with multiplex PCR. Sequenced using an Illumina HiSeq 2000. Amplification of TCR beta CDR3 regions was carried out from RNA transcripts. A first-round RT-PCR of the TCR CDR3 used the HTBI primer set with the Qiagen OneStep RT-PCR kit. TCRdb handled the public reads itself, with Q25 trimming in fastp and clone calling in MiXCR, and kept productive beta chains. Merged by CDR3 protein, the rows form single entries marked with the most common genes and DNA. Here the sample has roughly 350,000 distinct CDR3 sequences; approximately 15% occur a single time. About 37% of the sample comes from the top ten. Sequencing was carried out using blood. These receptors were obtained from a woman in her thirties or forties with Graves' ophthalmopathy.

This clonotype was seen a few times. This sequence joins TRBV29-1 and TRBJ1-2; maybe TRBD1 (5 bases). The CDR3 runs to 15 residues. Trimming removed 0 bases from V and 1 base from J, with 12 bases in between. From germline, CDR1 is SQVTM and CDR2 ANQGSEA. CDR3 nucleotides: TGCAGCGTTGAAGATCTCGGGGGGGTTAACTATGGCTACACCTTC. Protein product: CSVEDLGGVNYGYTF.

This clonotype was detected ten times or more. CDR3 region: CASSLDRGSPLHF. The CDR3 DNA sequence: TGTGCCAGCAGCCTTGATAGGGGTTCACCCCTCCACTTT. This chain joins TRBV5-8 and TRBJ1-6; TRBD1 might be the D (5 bases). With 4 bases removed from V and 9 bases from J, the gap between germline ends came to 11 bases. This CDR3 is built from 13 residues. Germline CDR1 and CDR2: SGHTS and YDEGEE.

This clonotype has just a few counts. The chain couples TRBV11-2 to TRBJ1-2, with 9 nucleotides matching TRBD1. The CDR3 totals 15 residues. Looked up from germline, CDR1 is SGHAT and CDR2 is FQNNGV. V trimming: 1 base; J trimming: 6 bases; junction bases outside the gene matches: 6. CDR3 bases: TGTGCCAGCAGCTTAGGGACAGGGGCTTCGGATGGCTACACCTTC. Amino acids: CASSLGTGASDGYTF.

This clonotype was observed many times. This rearrangement joins TRBV29-1 to TRBJ2-3; 11 bases map to TRBD1. This CDR3 spans 16 amino acids. Germline V gene sequence: CDR1 SQVTM, CDR2 ANQGSEA. Trimming took 7 bases from V and 2 from J; bases not matched to a gene: 11. The CDR3 coding sequence is TGCAGCGCCAAACCTGGGACAGGGGGTCTCACAGATACGCAGTATTTT. Amino acids: CSAKPGTGGLTDTQYF.

As for this clonotype: A much larger clone sits a single nucleotide away, making a read error possible. The chain is built from TRBV11-2 and TRBJ1-3; the match to TRBD1 covers 7 bases. Germline CDR1 is SGHAT and CDR2 is FQNNGV. This CDR3 region has 16 residues. CDR3 amino acids: CASSSDRVSSGNSIYF. The CDR3 DNA is TGTGCCAGCAGCTCAGACAGGGTGAGCTCTGGAAACTCCATATATTTT.

The V gene is TRBV5-6, the J gene TRBJ1-2; no definite D call. CDR3 length: 15 residues. Germline V gene data show CDR1 as SGHDT and CDR2 as YYEEEE. Trimming stripped 0 bases from V and 3 bases from J, with 12 bases between. The CDR3 sequence is CASSLGGGYYYGYTF. The CDR3 DNA follows: TGTGCCAGCAGCTTGGGTGGAGGGTACTACTATGGCTACACCTTC.